This TCR beta chain came from a study of cytomegalovirus exposure and HLA in healthy donors. The ends lost 1 base at V and 4 bases at J; junction bases unmatched: 4. Germline V gene data show CDR1 as SGHTA and CDR2 as FQGTGA. The CDR3 runs to 15 residues. PCR employed 60 Vbeta and 13 Jbeta primers. Measured with immunoSEQ multiplex PCR; TCRdb has only the in-frame clones, and not every one. The table lists about 210,000 clones, around 80% of them singletons. The sequence came from a man aged 40-50 years in good health and CMV-seropositive. V and J are TRBV7-3 and TRBJ2-1, with 7 bases matching TRBD2. The sample consisted of PBMCs. CDR3 in amino acids: CASSLMASGYNEQFF. The DNA for the CDR3 is TGTGCCAGCAGCTTAATGGCTAGCGGATACAATGAGCAGTTCTTC.